The sequence of this TCR beta chain was determined in a study of blood T cells in healthy people across ages. Alongside a J-beta primer mix, a sample-barcoded 5' primer served in a second PCR lasting about 6 to 12 cycles. TCRdb independently ran MiXCR on the 5' RACE reads; one entry per CDR3 protein. The repertoire holds about 1.1 million distinct CDR3 sequences, with about two fifths as singletons. As regards this clonotype: Possible read error: a much larger clone is one base away.

The CDR3 covers 13 residues. Germline lookup yields CDR1 DFQATT and CDR2 SNEGSKA (reference sequence). The sample, around 9.9 milliliters of peripheral blood, was drawn from each donor. The chain couples TRBV20-1 to TRBJ1-2; D not certain. The TCR was taken from a man between 18 and 29 years old in good health. Sequencing was carried out using blood. Here the CDR3 reads CSAYSLKGYGCTF. The CDR3, as DNA: TGCAGTGCTTATAGTCTGAAGGGCTATGGCTGCACCTTC.